A selection of T cell receptor beta chains follows, all from one sample in a study of OX40 agonist ivuxolimab in advanced cancers. Libraries were prepared by immunoSEQ multiplex PCR; TCRdb keeps only in-frame clonotypes and omits some of them. The sample includes about 79,000 clones, approximately 94% of them seen just once. Sequencing was performed on CD4+ or CD8+ T cells sorted from blood, taken in a trial of the OX40 agonist ivuxolimab. The receptors were gathered from an adult with an advanced solid tumor such as melanoma, head and neck, liver or kidney cancer. Both conserved end residues are trimmed from each CDR3. Size tells how often a clone was seen (once, few, many) or the class of an expanded clone, and some rows leave it out.

len,abundance,j_gene,v_gene,CDR3aa
12,-,TRBJ2-1,TRBV9,ASSVGGSYNEQF
13,few,TRBJ1-5,TRBV10-3,ATRTGEGSNQPQH
11,once,TRBJ2-1,TRBV19,ASSIEGYNEQF
11,-,TRBJ2-3,TRBV30,AWSLLGGDTQY
16,-,TRBJ2-3,TRBV27,ASSPTPAGPPSTDTQY
12,-,TRBJ2-3,TRBV7-6,ASSPFSETDTQY
14,-,TRBJ2-2,TRBV7-2,ASTWTSGKLAGELF
12,-,TRBJ2-1,TRBV6-6,ATVIELGGNEQF
19,-,TRBJ2-3,TRBV15,ATSHSGTSTTSSGFTDTQY
9,-,TRBJ2-7,TRBV20-1,SAPRTSEMN
11,-,TRBJ2-1,TRBV6-5,ASSPTGYNEQF
11,-,TRBJ2-1,TRBV6-5,ASINSGDNEQF
13,-,TRBJ2-7,TRBV4-2,ASSPETSAYYEQY
16,once,TRBJ1-1,TRBV4-2,ASSQDLTPSSAVAEAF
12,-,TRBJ1-1,TRBV4-1,ASSQDGVITKAF
8,once,TRBJ2-1,TRBV28,ASTGNEQF
11,-,TRBJ2-7,TRBV4-1,ASSLMTGGEQY
13,-,TRBJ1-2,TRBV5-6,ASSLAGQSFYGYT
15,-,TRBJ2-5,TRBV15,ATSNPRGQGPQETQY
9,-,-,TRBV6-1,ASSEGYEQY
10,-,TRBJ1-1,TRBV27,ASSSLGGEAF
14,-,TRBJ2-2,TRBV4-3,ASSPDSTAFTGELF
13,-,TRBJ2-7,TRBV18,ASSPSDVGSYEQY
14,-,TRBJ2-7,TRBV27,ASSSQTSGQSYEQY
14,-,TRBJ2-1,TRBV7-9,ASSLARSSGSNEQF
12,-,TRBJ2-5,TRBV25-1,ASSTSVHQETQY
13,-,TRBJ2-3,TRBV7-9,ASSYSGGSTDTQY
13,-,TRBJ2-2,TRBV27,ASSFSTGGGGELF
12,-,TRBJ1-1,TRBV19,ASSMGGADAEAF